Detailed here is one T cell receptor (beta chain). These data are taken from a study of blood T cell repertoires in COVID-19. Study at large: T cells, B-cell-depleted T cells, or PBMCs provided the cDNA or gDNA that served as material.

The CDR3 is made up of 14 amino acids. CDR1 is SNHLY and CDR2 is FYNNEI in the germline V gene. The ends lost 6 bases at V and 7 bases at J; junction bases unmatched: 11. In the study's own analysis: Reference gene primer amplification in the assay estimated nucleated cell counts. Profiled with immunoSEQ multiplex PCR; TCRdb holds only in-frame clones, not every one. The V and J calls and the clone size are those of that table, but D and trimming were determined from the DNA. The table has about 140,000 clones, roughly 84% seen once; the top ten hold more than 3.5%. Sequencing used peripheral blood. The clonotype comes from a woman aged 60 to 75 with acute or convalescent COVID-19. The gene calls are TRBV2 and TRBJ2-7, with TRBD2 matching over 8 bases. Here the CDR3 DNA reads TGTGCCAGCAGACGTCTAGCGGGCCGGGGGGAGCAGTACTTC. Translated: CASRRLAGRGEQYF. Supplemented by reference TRBV2 and TRBJ2-7, the full variable domain reads EPEVTQTPSHQVTQMGQEVILRCVPISNHLYFYWYRQILGQKVEFLVSFYNNEISEKSEIFDDQFSVERPDGSNFTLKIRSTKLEDSAMYFCASRRLAGRGEQYFGPGTRLTVT.